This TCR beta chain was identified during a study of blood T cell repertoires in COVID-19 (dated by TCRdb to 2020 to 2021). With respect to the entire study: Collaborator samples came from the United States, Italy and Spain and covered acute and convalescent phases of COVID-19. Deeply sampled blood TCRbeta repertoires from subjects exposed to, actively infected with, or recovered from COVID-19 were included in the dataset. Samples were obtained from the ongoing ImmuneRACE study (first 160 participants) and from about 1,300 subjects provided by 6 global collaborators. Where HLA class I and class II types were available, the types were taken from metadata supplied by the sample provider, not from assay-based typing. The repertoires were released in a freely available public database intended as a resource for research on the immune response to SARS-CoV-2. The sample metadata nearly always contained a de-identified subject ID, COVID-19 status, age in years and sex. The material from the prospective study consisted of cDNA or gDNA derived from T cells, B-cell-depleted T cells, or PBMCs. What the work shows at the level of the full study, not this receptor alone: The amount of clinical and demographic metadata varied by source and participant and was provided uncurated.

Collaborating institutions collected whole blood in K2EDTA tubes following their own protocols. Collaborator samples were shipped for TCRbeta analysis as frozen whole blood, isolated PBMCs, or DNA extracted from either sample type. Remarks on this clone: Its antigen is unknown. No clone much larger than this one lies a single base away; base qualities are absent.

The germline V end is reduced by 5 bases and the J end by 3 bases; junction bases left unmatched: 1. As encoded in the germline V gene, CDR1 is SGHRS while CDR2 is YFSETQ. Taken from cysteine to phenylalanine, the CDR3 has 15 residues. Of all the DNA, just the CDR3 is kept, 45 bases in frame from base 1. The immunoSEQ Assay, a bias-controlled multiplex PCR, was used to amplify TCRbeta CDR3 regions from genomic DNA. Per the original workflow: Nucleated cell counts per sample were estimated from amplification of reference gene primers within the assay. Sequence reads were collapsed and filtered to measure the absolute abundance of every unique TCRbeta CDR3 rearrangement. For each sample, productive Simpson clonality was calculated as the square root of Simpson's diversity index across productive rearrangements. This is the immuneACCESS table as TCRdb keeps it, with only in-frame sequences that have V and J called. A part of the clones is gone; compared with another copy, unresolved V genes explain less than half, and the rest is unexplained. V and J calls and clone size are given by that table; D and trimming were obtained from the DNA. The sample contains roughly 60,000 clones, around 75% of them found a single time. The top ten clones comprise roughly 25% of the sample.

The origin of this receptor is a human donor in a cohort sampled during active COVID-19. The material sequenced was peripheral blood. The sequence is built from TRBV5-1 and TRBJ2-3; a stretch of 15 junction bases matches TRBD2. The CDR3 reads CASRGLAGGTDTQYF. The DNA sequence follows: TGCGCCAGCAGGGGACTAGCGGGAGGAACAGATACGCAGTATTTT. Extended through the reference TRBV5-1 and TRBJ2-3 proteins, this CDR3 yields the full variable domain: KAGVTQTPRYLIKTRGQQVTLSCSPISGHRSVSWYQQTPGQGLQFLFEYFSETQRNKGNFPGRFSGRQFSNSRSEMNVSTLELGDSALYLCASRGLAGGTDTQYFGPGTRLTVL.